This T cell receptor beta chain was found in a study of human T cells and chemical hapten exposure. This clonotype showed up just a few times. Time point here: pre-sensitization, week 0. This sample's treatment: therapeutic diphenylcyclopropenone sensitization with weekly scalp DPC. MiXCR, run by TCRdb on the RACE reads, gives a single entry per CDR3 protein. The sample has 250,000 or so distinct CDR3 sequences, roughly 7.4% seen once. The sample in question was whole blood, obtained in connection with sensitization to the hapten diphenylcyclopropenone (DPC). The receptor's source is a man aged 18 to 29 with alopecia areata. Some clones in this sample may be carry-over from other donors' samples.

CDR3 coding DNA: TGTGCCAGCAGCCCACAGTGGGGCAGAGATTCACCCCTCCACTTT. It is translated as CASSPQWGRDSPLHF. The chain joins TRBV11-2 to TRBJ1-6, with D perhaps matching TRBD1 (5 bases). Germline values: CDR1 SGHAT, CDR2 FQNNGV. The CDR3 has 15 residues. The germline V and J ends were trimmed by 5 bases and 8 bases, with 16 bases remaining between them.